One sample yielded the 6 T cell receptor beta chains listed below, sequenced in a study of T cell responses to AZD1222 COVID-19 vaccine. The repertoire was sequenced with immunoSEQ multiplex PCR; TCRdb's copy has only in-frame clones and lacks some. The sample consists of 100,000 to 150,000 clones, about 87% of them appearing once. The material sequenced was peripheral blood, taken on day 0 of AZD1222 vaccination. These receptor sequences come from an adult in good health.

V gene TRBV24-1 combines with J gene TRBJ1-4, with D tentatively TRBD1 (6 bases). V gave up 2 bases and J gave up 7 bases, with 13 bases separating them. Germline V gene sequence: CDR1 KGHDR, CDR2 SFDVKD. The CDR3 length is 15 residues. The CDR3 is CATSDSQGSGEKLFF. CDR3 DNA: TGTGCCACCAGTGATTCTCAGGGGTCTGGTGAAAAACTGTTTTTT.

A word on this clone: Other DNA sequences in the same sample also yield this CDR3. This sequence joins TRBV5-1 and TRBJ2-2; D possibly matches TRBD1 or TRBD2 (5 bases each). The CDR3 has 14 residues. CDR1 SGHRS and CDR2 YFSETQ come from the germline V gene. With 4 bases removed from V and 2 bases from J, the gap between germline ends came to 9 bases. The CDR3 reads CASSPGANTGELFF. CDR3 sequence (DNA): TGCGCCAGCAGCCCCGGGGCTAACACCGGGGAGCTGTTTTTT. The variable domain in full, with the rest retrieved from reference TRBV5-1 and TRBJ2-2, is KAGVTQTPRYLIKTRGQQVTLSCSPISGHRSVSWYQQTPGQGLQFLFEYFSETQRNKGNFPGRFSGRQFSNSRSEMNVSTLELGDSALYLCASSPGANTGELFFGEGSRLTVL.

The CDR3 bases are TGTGCCAGCGGGCTAGCGAAAAATGAGCAGTTCTTC. This codes for CASGLAKNEQFF. The chain links TRBV6-5 to TRBJ2-1, with D perhaps matching TRBD2 (6 bases). The germline gives CDR1 MNHEY, CDR2 SVGAGI. V shed 8 bases and J shed 7 bases, with 12 bases lying between them. This CDR3 spans 12 amino acids.

In DNA, the CDR3 is TGTGCCAGCTCCCGAGGGACGGGATTCAATCAGCCCCAGCATTTT. Its protein product is CASSRGTGFNQPQHF. V and J are TRBV6-5 and TRBJ1-5; D perhaps matches TRBD1 (5 bases). V was cut by 8 bases and J by 3 bases, with 17 bases left in between. The CDR3 spans 15 residues. Germline V gives CDR1 MNHEY, CDR2 SVGAGI.

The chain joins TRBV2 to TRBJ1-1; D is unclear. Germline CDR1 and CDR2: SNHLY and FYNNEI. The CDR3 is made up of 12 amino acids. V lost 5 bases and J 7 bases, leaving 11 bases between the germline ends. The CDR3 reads CASSSRTGEAFF. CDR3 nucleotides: TGTGCCAGCAGTTCTAGGACGGGTGAAGCTTTCTTT. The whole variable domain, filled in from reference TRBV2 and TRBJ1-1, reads EPEVTQTPSHQVTQMGQEVILRCVPISNHLYFYWYRQILGQKVEFLVSFYNNEISEKSEIFDDQFSVERPDGSNFTLKIRSTKLEDSAMYFCASSSRTGEAFFGQGTRLTVV.

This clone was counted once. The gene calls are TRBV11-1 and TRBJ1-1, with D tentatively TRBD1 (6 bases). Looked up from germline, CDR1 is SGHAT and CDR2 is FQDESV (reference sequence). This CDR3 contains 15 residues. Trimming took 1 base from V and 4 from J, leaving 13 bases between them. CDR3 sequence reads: CASSLVSGARTEAFF. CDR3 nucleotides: TGTGCCAGCAGCTTAGTTTCGGGGGCTCGCACTGAAGCTTTCTTT. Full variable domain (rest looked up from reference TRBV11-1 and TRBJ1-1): EAEVAQSPRYKITEKSQAVAFWCDPISGHATLYWYRQILGQGPELLVQFQDESVVDDSQLPKDRFSAERLKGVDSTLKIQPAELGDSAMYLCASSLVSGARTEAFFGQGTRLTVV.